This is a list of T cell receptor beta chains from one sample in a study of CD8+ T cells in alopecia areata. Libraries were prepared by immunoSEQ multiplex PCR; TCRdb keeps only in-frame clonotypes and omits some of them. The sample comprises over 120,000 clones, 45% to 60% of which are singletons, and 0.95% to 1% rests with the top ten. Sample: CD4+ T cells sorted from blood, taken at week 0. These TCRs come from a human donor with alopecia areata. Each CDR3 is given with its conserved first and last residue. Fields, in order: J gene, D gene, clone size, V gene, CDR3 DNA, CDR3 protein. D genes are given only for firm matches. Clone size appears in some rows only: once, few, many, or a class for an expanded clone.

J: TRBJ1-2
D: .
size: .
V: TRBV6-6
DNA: TGTGCCAGCAGTTACGAGACCTCCCGCAGCGGTGGCTACACCTTC
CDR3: CASSYETSRSGGYTF

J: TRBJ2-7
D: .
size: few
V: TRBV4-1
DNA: TGCGCCAGCAGCCAAGTTTCTGACAGCTACGAGCAGTACTTC
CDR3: CASSQVSDSYEQYF

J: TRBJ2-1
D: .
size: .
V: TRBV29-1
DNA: TGCAGCGTTGAAAATCAGAGAACAAAATACAATGAGCAGTTCTTC
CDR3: CSVENQRTKYNEQFF

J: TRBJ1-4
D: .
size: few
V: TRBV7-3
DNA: TGTGCCAGCAGCGATAGTCCGGGAGCCCGGGTTTTT
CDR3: CASSDSPGARVF

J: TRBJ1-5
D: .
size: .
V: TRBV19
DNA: TGTGCCAGTAGTTCGACCGGGAGCAATCAGCCCCAGCATTTT
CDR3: CASSSTGSNQPQHF

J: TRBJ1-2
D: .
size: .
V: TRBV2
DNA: TGTGCCAGCAGTGTTCTGCAGGGTGCTTCACCCTATGGCTACACCTTC
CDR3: CASSVLQGASPYGYTF

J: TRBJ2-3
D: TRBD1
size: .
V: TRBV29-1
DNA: TGCAGCGTTGAAAGTAGGCAGGGGGCAACAGATACGCAGTATTTT
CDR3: CSVESRQGATDTQYF

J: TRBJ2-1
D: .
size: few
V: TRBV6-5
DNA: TGTGCCAGCAGTCGCGGTGGGAGGAATGAGCAGTTCTTC
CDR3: CASSRGGRNEQFF

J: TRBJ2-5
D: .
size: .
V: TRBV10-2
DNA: TGCGCCAGCGCAAAACCCACAGGGGGGGTGGAGACCCAGTACTTC
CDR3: CASAKPTGGVETQYF

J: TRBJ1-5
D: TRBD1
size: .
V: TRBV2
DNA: TGTGCCAGCAGAGGACAGGGCAATCAGCCCCAGCATTTT
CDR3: CASRGQGNQPQHF

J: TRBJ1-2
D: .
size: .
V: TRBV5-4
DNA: TGTGCCAGCAGCGAGGACCGCCGAGCTGGCTACACCTTC
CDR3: CASSEDRRAGYTF

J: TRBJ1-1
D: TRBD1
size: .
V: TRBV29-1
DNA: TGCAGCGCCGTGAAGACGACAGGGGCGGACACTGAAGCTTTCTTT
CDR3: CSAVKTTGADTEAFF

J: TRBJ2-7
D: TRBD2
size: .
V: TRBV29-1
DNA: TGCAGCGCCGTAGCGGGAGCGGGGTACGAGCAGTACTTC
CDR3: CSAVAGAGYEQYF

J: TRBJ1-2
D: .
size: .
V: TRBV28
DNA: TGTGCCAGCACCCCTGGGGGAAGGGGAGGCTACACCTTC
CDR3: CASTPGGRGGYTF

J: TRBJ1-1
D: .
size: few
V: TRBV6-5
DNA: TGTGCCAGCAGTTACAACAGGCTGAACACTGAAGCTTTCTTT
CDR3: CASSYNRLNTEAFF

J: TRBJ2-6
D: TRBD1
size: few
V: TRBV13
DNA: TGTGCCAGCAGCTTACCAGGGGGCGGGGCTGGGGCCAACGTCCTGACTTTC
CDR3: CASSLPGGGAGANVLTF

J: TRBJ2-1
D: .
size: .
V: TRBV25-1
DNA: TGTGCCAGCAGTGACCGTACTGTGGGTGAGCAGTTCTTC
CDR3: CASSDRTVGEQFF

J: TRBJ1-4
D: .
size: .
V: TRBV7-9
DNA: TGTGCCAGCAGCTTAAAATCCCTGTCCAGGGATGAAAAACTGTTTTTT
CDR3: CASSLKSLSRDEKLFF

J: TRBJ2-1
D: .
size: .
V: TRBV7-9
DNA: TGTGCCAGCAGCCCCACAGCTGGGCTTGGCCAGTTCTTC
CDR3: CASSPTAGLGQFF

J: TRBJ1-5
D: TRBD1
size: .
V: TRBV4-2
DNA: TGTGCCAGCAGCCAAGCGGAGGGGGCTAGCAATCAGCCCCAGCATTTT
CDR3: CASSQAEGASNQPQHF

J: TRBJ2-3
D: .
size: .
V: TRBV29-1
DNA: TGCAGCGTTGAAGTAGGAACCACAGATACGCAGTATTTT
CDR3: CSVEVGTTDTQYF

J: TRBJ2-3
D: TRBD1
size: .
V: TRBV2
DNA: TGTGCCAGCAGCCAGGGACAGGGGACGCATACGCAGTATTTT
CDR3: CASSQGQGTHTQYF

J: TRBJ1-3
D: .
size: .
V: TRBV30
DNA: TGTGCCTGGAGTCGGGCAGGGAACTCTGGAAACACCATATATTTT
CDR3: CAWSRAGNSGNTIYF

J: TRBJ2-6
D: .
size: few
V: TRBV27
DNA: TGTGCCAGCAGTTTATCTCCGGGGAACTGGGCCAACGTCCTGACTTTC
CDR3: CASSLSPGNWANVLTF

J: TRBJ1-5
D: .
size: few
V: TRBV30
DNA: TGTGCCTGGAGGGACAACCCGACCCAGCCCCAGCATTTT
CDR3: CAWRDNPTQPQHF

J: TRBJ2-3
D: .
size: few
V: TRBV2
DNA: TGTGCCAGCAGTGGGGGAGTCACTAGCACAGATACGCAGTATTTT
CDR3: CASSGGVTSTDTQYF

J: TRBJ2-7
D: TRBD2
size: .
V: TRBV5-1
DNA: TGCGCCAGCAGTCGCGGGACTAGCGGGAGTGGCGAGCAGTACTTC
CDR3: CASSRGTSGSGEQYF

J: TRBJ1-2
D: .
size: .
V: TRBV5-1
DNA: TGCGCCAGCACCCTGGGTTACTCCCCCGGTCGGGGCTACACCTTC
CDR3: CASTLGYSPGRGYTF

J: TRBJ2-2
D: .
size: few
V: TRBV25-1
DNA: TGTGCCAGCAGCCATGCAGGGGTGAGCACCGGGGAGCTGTTTTTT
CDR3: CASSHAGVSTGELFF

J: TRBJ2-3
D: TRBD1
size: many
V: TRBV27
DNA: TGTGCCAGCAGTCCCGGGACAGCCGCAGATACGCAGTATTTT
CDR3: CASSPGTAADTQYF

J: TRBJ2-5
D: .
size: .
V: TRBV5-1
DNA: TGCGCCAGCAGCTTGGTAGGGCCCGGAGAGACCCAGTACTTC
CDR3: CASSLVGPGETQYF

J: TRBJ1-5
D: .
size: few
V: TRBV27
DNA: TGTGCCAGCAGACCGCAGGGCCCCAAAGGTCAGCCCCAGCATTTT
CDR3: CASRPQGPKGQPQHF

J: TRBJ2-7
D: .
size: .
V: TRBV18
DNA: TGTGCCAGCTCACCCTCGGTCGGATACGAGCAGTACTTC
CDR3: CASSPSVGYEQYF

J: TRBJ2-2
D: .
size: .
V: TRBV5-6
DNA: TGTGCCAGCAGCTACGGCAGCGATACCGGGGAGCTGTTTTTT
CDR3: CASSYGSDTGELFF

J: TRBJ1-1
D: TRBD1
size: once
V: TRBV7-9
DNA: TGTGCCAGCAGCTTGACAGGGGACACTGAAGCTTTCTTT
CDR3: CASSLTGDTEAFF

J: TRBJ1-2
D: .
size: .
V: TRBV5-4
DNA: TGTGCCAGCAGCTTGGAGACCCAAACCAACTATGGCTACACCTTC
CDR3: CASSLETQTNYGYTF

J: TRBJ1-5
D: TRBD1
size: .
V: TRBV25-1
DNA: TGTGCCAGCAGTGACCAGGGGGTCAATCAGCCCCAGCATTTT
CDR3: CASSDQGVNQPQHF

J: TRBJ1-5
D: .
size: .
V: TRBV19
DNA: TGTGCCAGCCTGGGCAGAAAGAATCAGCCCCAGCATTTT
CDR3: CASLGRKNQPQHF

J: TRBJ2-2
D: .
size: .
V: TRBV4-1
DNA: TGCGCCAGCAGCCAAATCAAGCCAGCGAACACCGGGGAGCTGTTTTTT
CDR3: CASSQIKPANTGELFF

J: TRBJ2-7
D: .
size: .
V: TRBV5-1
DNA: TGCGCCAGCAGCTTGGACGGGGCGCGACCCTACGAGCAGTACTTC
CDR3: CASSLDGARPYEQYF

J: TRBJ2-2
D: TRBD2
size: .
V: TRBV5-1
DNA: TGCGCCAGCAGCTGGGGACTAGCGGGACCCACCGGGGAGCTGTTTTTT
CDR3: CASSWGLAGPTGELFF

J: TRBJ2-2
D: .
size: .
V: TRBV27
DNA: TGTGCCAGCAGTTTATCCCCCAGGGTCACCGGGGAGCTGTTTTTT
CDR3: CASSLSPRVTGELFF

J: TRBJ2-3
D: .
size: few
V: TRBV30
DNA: TGTGCCTGGAATGTCGACACAGATACGCAGTATTTT
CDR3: CAWNVDTDTQYF

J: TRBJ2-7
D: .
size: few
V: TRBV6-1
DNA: TGTGCCAGCAGTTACCCGGGACTTCAGTACTTC
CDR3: CASSYPGLQYF

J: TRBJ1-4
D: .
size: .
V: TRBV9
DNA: TGTGCCAGCAGCGCCACCGAGATACTGGGAAAACTGTTTTTT
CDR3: CASSATEILGKLFF

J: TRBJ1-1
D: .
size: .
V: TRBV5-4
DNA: TGTGCCAGCAGCTTGGCCGATATCAAAGGAAGCACTGAAGCTTTCTTT
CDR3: CASSLADIKGSTEAFF

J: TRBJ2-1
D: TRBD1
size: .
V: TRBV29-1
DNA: TGCAGCGTAGAAGGGGACAGCAGGGGAAATGAGCAGTTCTTC
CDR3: CSVEGDSRGNEQFF

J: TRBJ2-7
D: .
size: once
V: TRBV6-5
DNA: TGTGCCAGCATTAAACAGTTGGGTACCTACGAGCAGTACTTC
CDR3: CASIKQLGTYEQYF

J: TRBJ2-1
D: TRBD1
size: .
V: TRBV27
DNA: TGTGCCAGCAACATCCACCCTCCGGGACAGGGCTACAATGAGCAGTTCTTC
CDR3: CASNIHPPGQGYNEQFF

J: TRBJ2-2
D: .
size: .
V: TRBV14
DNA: TGTGCCAGCAGCCAAGTAACGGGAGCGGCCGGGGAGCTGTTTTTT
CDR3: CASSQVTGAAGELFF